Presented here are 21 T cell receptor beta chains from one specimen sequenced in a study of T cells in Graves' hyperthyroidism and ophthalmopathy. TCR beta CDR3 region amplification was performed from RNA transcripts. Researchers ran a first-round RT-PCR on the TCR CDR3 using the HTBI primer set. MiXCR, applied by TCRdb to the multiplex PCR reads, yields one record per CDR3 protein. The sample holds hundreds of thousands of distinct CDR3 sequences; about 15% are singletons and the top ten take roughly 6.2%. The sample comprised blood. The origin of the receptors is a woman aged 30 to 39 with Graves' hyperthyroidism that later progressed to Graves' ophthalmopathy.

The V and J genes are TRBV6-1 and TRBJ2-1; D is perhaps TRBD1 (5 bases). V gave up 4 bases and J gave up 7 bases, with 14 bases separating them. CDR1 and CDR2 (germline): MNHNS, SASEGT. CDR3 size: 14 residues. The CDR3 nucleotides are TGTGCCAGCAGTGCGCAGGGTGGAGTTAATGAGCAGTTCTTC. Protein product: CASSAQGGVNEQFF.

The chain combines TRBV19 with TRBJ2-1, with D possibly being TRBD2 (5 bases). Trimming cost V 7 bases and J 5 bases, with 18 bases left between them. The germline gives CDR1 LNHDA, CDR2 SQIVND (reference sequence). The length of the CDR3 is 15 residues. The CDR3 loop reads CASTKAEWVNNEQFF. The CDR3 nucleotides are TGTGCCAGTACTAAAGCGGAATGGGTGAACAATGAGCAGTTCTTC.

This clonotype was seen a few times. The J gene is TRBJ2-7, the V gene TRBV5-5; possible D gene TRBD2, 5 bases. Germline V CDR1 and CDR2: SGHKS, YYEKEE (reference sequence). The germline V and J ends were trimmed by 0 bases and 0 bases, with 10 bases remaining between them. CDR3 length: 15 residues. Here the CDR3 reads CASSLGADLSYEQYF. The CDR3 DNA sequence: TGTGCCAGCAGCTTGGGAGCGGACCTCTCCTACGAGCAGTACTTC. Variable domain in full (rest from reference TRBV5-5 and TRBJ2-7): DAGVTQSPTHLIKTRGQQVTLRCSPISGHKSVSWYQQVLGQGPQFIFQYYEKEERGRGNFPDRFSARQFPNYSSELNVNALLLGDSALYLCASSLGADLSYEQYFGPGTRLTVT.

This clonotype came up many times. The genes are TRBV7-8 and TRBJ2-7; no definite D call. CDR3 length equals 15 residues. Trimming shortened V by 4 bases and J by 0 bases, and 13 bases separated the two germline ends. Germline V CDR1 and CDR2: SGHVS, FQNEAQ. In DNA, the CDR3 is TGTGCCAGCAGCTCAATCAAAACAAGCTCCTACGAGCAGTACTTC. Protein sequence: CASSSIKTSSYEQYF.

This clonotype was counted ten times or more. The J gene is TRBJ2-1, the V gene TRBV14; D is uncertain. The CDR3 runs 13 residues. Germline V CDR1 and CDR2: SGHDN, FVKESK. V was shortened by 4 bases and J by 10 bases, with 14 bases between the two germline ends. The CDR3, as DNA: TGTGCCAGCAGCCCAGCGTTGTCCTGGGAGCAGTTCTTC. As protein: CASSPALSWEQFF.

The DNA for the CDR3 is TGTGCCCATTCCCCGACGGCGACCGACGAGCAGTACTTC. Translation gives CAHSPTATDEQYF. The V call is TRBV30, the J call TRBJ2-7; no firm D call. This CDR3 has 13 residues. The germline V gene has CDR1 GTSNPN and CDR2 SVGIG (reference sequence). The V end was cut by 8 bases, the J end by 5 bases, with 19 bases between.

The chain employs TRBV7-3 and TRBJ2-5; no clear D. The germline V gene has CDR1 SGHTA and CDR2 FQGTGA. The CDR3 consists of 14 residues. Trimming removed 4 bases from V and 7 bases from J, with 16 bases in between. DNA for the CDR3: TGTGCCAGCAGCTCAAGACCTCCAATAGGGACCCAGTACTTC. Translated: CASSSRPPIGTQYF.

This clonotype was recorded at least ten times. This chain links TRBV11-2 with TRBJ2-7; 12 nucleotides agree with TRBD2. Germline values: CDR1 SGHAT, CDR2 FQNNGV. The CDR3 runs to 16 residues. Trimming removed 5 bases from V and 7 bases from J; junction bases left unmatched: 12. The DNA of the CDR3 is TGTGCCAGCAGCCCTCTAGCGGGAGGGGGAAGGAGGGAGCAGTACTTC. Amino acid sequence: CASSPLAGGGRREQYF.

The V and J genes are TRBV6-1 and TRBJ2-1; 9 positions match TRBD2. Germline-derived CDR1 and CDR2 are MNHNS and SASEGT. V was pared by 5 bases and J by 8 bases, with 10 bases of the junction left unmatched. This CDR3 region has 15 residues. DNA of the CDR3: TGTGCCAGCAGTATCTCTAGCGGGAACTTGGATGAGCAGTTCTTC. It is translated as CASSISSGNLDEQFF.

The chain links TRBV20-1 to TRBJ2-7; 12 nucleotides line up with TRBD2. This CDR3 region has 15 residues. The germline V gene has CDR1 DFQATT and CDR2 SNEGSKA (reference sequence). V lost 3 bases and J lost 7; bases outside the gene matches: 10. The CDR3 loop is CSASVSASGRVEQYF. The CDR3 DNA reads as TGCAGTGCTAGTGTTTCGGCTAGCGGGAGGGTTGAGCAGTACTTC.

This clonotype was picked up a small number of times. The CDR3 protein is CASSQVRGEPQHF. Written as DNA, the CDR3 is TGCGCCAGCAGCCAAGTTAGGGGAGAGCCCCAGCATTTT. This rearrangement joins TRBV4-1 to TRBJ1-5, with D possibly matching TRBD1 (5 bases). The CDR3 consists of 13 residues. The V gene's germline CDR1 is MGHRA and CDR2 YSYEKL. V shed 1 base and J shed 8 bases, with 9 bases lying between them.

This clonotype showed up many times. The chain employs TRBV7-9 and TRBJ2-3; TRBD2 agrees at 9 bases. CDR3 length: 16 amino acids. Germline V gene lookup returns CDR1 SEHNR and CDR2 FQNEAQ (reference sequence). The ends lost 5 bases at V and 2 bases at J; junction bases unmatched: 8. CDR3 protein: CASSPLTSGNTDTQYF. CDR3 DNA sequence: TGTGCCAGCAGCCCATTGACTAGCGGAAACACAGATACGCAGTATTTT.

Many counts were recorded for this clonotype. The chain recombines TRBV28 with TRBJ2-7; D is undetermined. The germline V gene has CDR1 MDHEN and CDR2 SYDVKM. V lost 6 bases and J 0 bases, leaving 12 bases between the germline ends. The CDR3 spans 14 residues. CDR3 in DNA: TGTGCCAGCAGCCAATCCACATCCTCCTACGAGCAGTACTTC. It specifies CASSQSTSSYEQYF.

The chain joins TRBV19 to TRBJ2-1; D unclear. This CDR3 is built from 12 residues. Per the germline V gene, CDR1 is LNHDA and CDR2 is SQIVND (reference sequence). The ends were cut back, 9 bases at V and 4 bases at J, with 10 bases in the middle. The CDR3 sequence is CASKTDYNEQFF. Here the CDR3 DNA reads TGTGCCAGCAAGACGGATTACAATGAGCAGTTCTTC.

In this sample, this clonotype turned up a few times. The chain combines TRBV10-2 with TRBJ2-7, with a weak D call TRBD2 (6 bases). Deletions cut 0 bases from V and 1 base from J, with 13 bases between. The CDR3 contains 16 residues. The germline CDR1 and CDR2 sequences are WSHSY and SAAADI. In DNA, the CDR3 is TGCGCCAGCAGTGAGTCGGGGGGTTTAGGGTCCTACGAGCAGTACTTC. Translation gives CASSESGGLGSYEQYF.

In its sample, this clonotype was seen many times. The CDR3 sequence is CASSRAGSNTGELFF. The CDR3 DNA follows: TGTGCCAGCAGCCGAGCGGGGTCGAACACCGGGGAGCTGTTTTTT. The rearrangement joins TRBV11-3 to TRBJ2-2, with 7 bases identical to TRBD2. The J segment lost 0 bases and the V segment lost 5 bases, leaving 3 bases of the junction unmatched. The germline gives CDR1 SGHNT, CDR2 YENEEA. The CDR3 is 15 amino acids.

V gene TRBV2 combines with J gene TRBJ2-1; 12 bases fit TRBD2. J was trimmed by 7 bases and V by 10 bases; bases with no gene match: 5. CDR3 length: 13 residues. Germline CDR1 and CDR2: SNHLY and FYNNEI. This CDR3 reads CATTSGRSNEQFF. The CDR3 nucleotides are TGTGCCACGACTAGCGGGAGATCGAATGAGCAGTTCTTC.

Worth noting for this clonotype: This may be a read error: a much more frequent sequence differs by one nucleotide. The chain is built from TRBV12-3 or TRBV12-4 and TRBJ2-2, with D tentatively TRBD2 (5 bases). The CDR3 is 13 amino acids. CDR3 DNA: TGTGCCAGCAGTAACGGCCCCACCGGGGAGCTGCTTTTT. Translation gives CASSNGPTGELLF.

The chain employs TRBV7-8 and TRBJ2-7; tentatively, D is TRBD1 or TRBD2 (5 bases each). From germline, CDR1 is SGHVS and CDR2 FQNEAQ. The V end was cut by 5 bases, the J end by 3 bases, with 11 bases between. This CDR3 has 13 residues. CDR3 sequence: CASSHRGIYEQYF. The CDR3 bases are TGTGCCAGCAGCCACCGGGGCATCTACGAGCAGTACTTC. Together with reference TRBV7-8 and TRBJ2-7, the CDR3 gives the full variable domain: GAGVSQSPRYKVAKRGQDVALRCDPISGHVSLFWYQQALGQGPEFLTYFQNEAQLDKSGLPSDRFFAERPEGSVSTLKIQRTQQEDSAVYLCASSHRGIYEQYFGPGTRLTVT.

The rearrangement joins TRBV5-1 to TRBJ2-5, with D tentatively TRBD2 (6 bases). The V end was cut by 4 bases, the J end by 5 bases, with 18 bases between. The CDR3 is 15 amino acids. Per the germline V gene, CDR1 is SGHRS and CDR2 is YFSETQ. The CDR3 protein is CASSPGDGIQETQYF. The CDR3 nucleotides read TGCGCCAGCAGCCCGGGGGACGGGATTCAGGAGACCCAGTACTTC. The entire variable domain, with the rest obtained from reference TRBV5-1 and TRBJ2-5, is as follows: KAGVTQTPRYLIKTRGQQVTLSCSPISGHRSVSWYQQTPGQGLQFLFEYFSETQRNKGNFPGRFSGRQFSNSRSEMNVSTLELGDSALYLCASSPGDGIQETQYFGPGTRLLVL.

This clonotype was detected many times. The chain recombines TRBV27 with TRBJ2-3; perhaps TRBD2 as D (6 bases). Germline loops: CDR1 MNHEY, CDR2 SMNVEV (reference sequence). V was pared by 5 bases and J by 7 bases, with 13 bases between. The CDR3 contains 13 residues. The CDR3 sequence: CASSITGENTQYF. DNA of the CDR3: TGTGCCAGCAGTATTACGGGAGAGAATACGCAGTATTTT.